Shown below are 12 T cell receptor beta chains from a single sample sequenced in a study of blood T cell repertoires in COVID-19 (dated by TCRdb to about 2020). The library was made by the immunoSEQ multiplex PCR assay. TCRdb took over this immuneACCESS table, retaining in-frame rearrangements with V and J assigned. Such tables are incomplete; in checked studies, under half of the missing clones stem from an unresolved V gene, and the remainder is unexplained. The sample table records about 98,000 clones; 65% to 90% of these occur just once. Roughly 10% of the sample is held by the ten biggest clonotypes. Sequences were obtained from peripheral blood. The receptors originated from a man in his 70s with active or convalescent COVID-19.

The chain uses TRBV2 and TRBJ2-2, with 13 nucleotides matching TRBD2. The CDR3 runs to 16 residues. The V and J ends lost 6 bases and 4 bases, in that order; junction bases with no gene match: 5. Germline V gives CDR1 SNHLY, CDR2 FYNNEI. DNA of the CDR3: TGTGCCAGCAGCCCGGGACTAGCGGGAACCACCGGGGAGCTGTTTTTT. It translates to CASSPGLAGTTGELFF.

J is TRBJ2-7 and V is TRBV7-6, with 7 bases aligning to TRBD1. The CDR3 extends over 15 amino acids. Germline CDR1 reads SGHVS; CDR2 reads FNYEAQ. V trimming: 5 bases; J trimming: 3 bases; junction bases outside the gene matches: 10. CDR3 nucleotides: TGTGCCAGCAGCCCGGGGACAGTTTCCCTCTACGAGCAGTACTTC. Translated, it gives CASSPGTVSLYEQYF.

This chain links TRBV7-9 with TRBJ2-5; D perhaps matches TRBD2 (6 bases). V lost 5 bases and J lost 1, with 8 bases in between. Germline V lookup: CDR1 SEHNR, CDR2 FQNEAQ (reference sequence). This CDR3 is built from 13 residues. The CDR3 protein is CASSRGVQETQYF. The CDR3, as DNA: TGTGCCAGCAGCCGCGGGGTCCAAGAGACCCAGTACTTC.

This clone came up a few times. The CDR3 is CASSSQETQYF. CDR3 DNA sequence: TGTGCCAGCAGTTCTCAAGAGACCCAGTACTTC. The V call is TRBV6-2 or TRBV6-3, the J call TRBJ2-5, with D hard to call. V shed 4 bases and J shed 2 bases, with 2 bases lying between them. This CDR3 has 11 amino acids. Germline V CDR1 and CDR2: MNHEY, SVGEGT.

The chain carries TRBV15 and TRBJ1-4, with 10 bases identical to TRBD1. Unmatched junction bases numbered 8, after V lost 5 bases and J lost 8 bases. From germline, CDR1 is LNHNV and CDR2 YYDKDF (reference sequence). This CDR3 is built from 15 residues. The chain's CDR3 is CATSGSGTGVEKLFF. The CDR3 DNA reads TGTGCCACCAGCGGTTCCGGGACAGGGGTGGAAAAACTGTTTTTT.

The chain has TRBV9 and TRBJ1-6; 9 bases are a match to TRBD1. Germline CDR1 reads SGDLS; CDR2 reads YYNGEE. Trimming at V came to 0 bases and at J to 7 bases, leaving 2 bases not matched to a gene. The CDR3 has 15 residues. CDR3 bases: TGTGCCAGCAGCGTAGGGGGACAGGGAAATTCACCCCTCCACTTT. It codes for CASSVGGQGNSPLHF.

This chain joins TRBV30 and TRBJ2-6; 7 bases agree with TRBD1. V dropped 4 bases and J dropped 1; count of bases not matched to a gene: 1. Germline assignment: CDR1 GTSNPN and CDR2 SVGIG (reference sequence). This CDR3 contains 14 residues. The CDR3 sequence: CAWNRGSGANVLTF. The CDR3 DNA sequence: TGTGCCTGGAACAGGGGATCTGGGGCCAACGTCCTGACTTTC. Together with reference TRBV30 and TRBJ2-6, the CDR3 gives the full variable domain: SQTIHQWPATLVQPVGSPLSLECTVEGTSNPNLYWYRQAAGRGLQLLFYSVGIGQISSEVPQNLSASRPQDRQFILSSKKLLLSDSGFYLCAWNRGSGANVLTFGAGSRLTVL.

Here the CDR3 DNA reads TGTGCCAGCAGTGAATCATCCTCGGGGGGGCCCTCCACAGATACGCAGTATTTT. Protein: CASSESSSGGPSTDTQYF. V usage is TRBV6-1 and J usage is TRBJ2-3, with TRBD2 matching 8 bases. V trimming: 2 bases; J trimming: 2 bases; junction bases outside the gene matches: 12. The V gene's germline CDR1 is MNHNS and CDR2 SASEGT. The CDR3 covers 18 residues.

This clone was counted a single time. The chain uses TRBV7-9 and TRBJ2-3; weak D call: TRBD2 (6 bases). The V gene lost 1 base and the J gene lost 2 bases, with 13 bases spanning the gap. The CDR3 length is 16 residues. The germline V gene encodes CDR1 SEHNR and CDR2 FQNEAQ (reference sequence). The DNA for the CDR3 is TGTGCCAGCAGCTTAGGGTCGGGGGAGCTCACAGATACGCAGTATTTT. Translating gives CASSLGSGELTDTQYF.

The chain couples TRBV19 to TRBJ1-2; D is undetermined. The V end was cut by 4 bases, the J end by 4 bases, with 19 bases between. The CDR3 length is 16 residues. Germline assignment: CDR1 LNHDA and CDR2 SQIVND (reference sequence). In DNA form, the CDR3 reads TGTGCCAGTAGTACTAGATCGACGGGGATTTCCTATGGCTACACCTTC. Protein: CASSTRSTGISYGYTF.

This chain links TRBV5-1 with TRBJ2-1; 10 bases fit TRBD2. CDR1 and CDR2 (germline): SGHRS, YFSETQ. The CDR3 has 15 amino acids. The junction had 6 bases not matched to a gene; V was cut back by 0 bases and J by 9 bases. CDR3 region: CASSLGSSGGFEQFF. The CDR3 bases are TGCGCCAGCAGCTTGGGTTCTAGCGGGGGATTTGAGCAGTTCTTC.

The chain links TRBV7-9 to TRBJ1-6, with 8 bases fitting TRBD1. Germline V gives CDR1 SEHNR, CDR2 FQNEAQ (reference sequence). The CDR3 runs 15 residues. V lost 5 bases, J lost 9 bases, and 9 bases stayed unmatched. The CDR3 region is CASSRQGAKSSPLHF. CDR3 nucleotides: TGTGCCAGCAGCCGCCAGGGGGCCAAGAGTTCACCCCTCCACTTT.